The rows below give T cell receptor beta chains drawn from one sample of a study. TCRdb used MiXCR to reprocess the RT-PCR reads, holding one entry per CDR3 protein. The repertoire holds approximately 720,000 distinct CDR3 sequences, with 14% as singletons. Sequencing was done on a sample of memory CD4+ T cells from blood. The source of these receptors is a female donor in good health, serving as a healthy control. Both conserved end residues are part of each CDR3. The D gene is left open where the match is weak. Clone size is stated in some rows and not others, as once, few, many or a class when expanded.

NA	TRBV12-3/TRBV12-4	13	few	TRBJ1-2	TGTGCCAGCACCTGGACATCCTTTGAGGGCTACACCTTC	CASTWTSFEGYTF
NA	TRBV12-3/TRBV12-4	15	few	TRBJ1-3	TGTGCCAGCAGTTCCCCGGGGGCCCGTGGAAACACCATATATTTT	CASSSPGARGNTIYF
NA	TRBV6-2/TRBV6-3	17	few	TRBJ1-5	TGTGCCAGCAGTTACCCCCGCGGGGGTGGGGGCAATCAGCCCCAGCATTTT	CASSYPRGGGGNQPQHF
NA	TRBV10-2	13	few	TRBJ2-2	TGCGCCAGCCTTTCTTCGTCTCCCGGGGAGCTGTTTTTT	CASLSSSPGELFF
NA	TRBV18	13	many	TRBJ2-1	TGTGCCAGCTCACCACAAGCCTACAATGAGCAGTTCTTC	CASSPQAYNEQFF
TRBD2	TRBV4-3	16	few	TRBJ2-1	TGCGCCAGCAGCCGGATCCCGGCGGGAGTAGTAAATGAGCAGTTCTTC	CASSRIPAGVVNEQFF
TRBD1	TRBV6-5	15	many	TRBJ2-5	TGTGCCAGCAGTTACAAACTGACTGGACAGGGGACCCAGTACTTC	CASSYKLTGQGTQYF
TRBD1	TRBV7-7	16	NA	TRBJ2-3	TGTGCTAGCAGCTTAGTTGGGGACAGGGTGAAAGATACGCAGTATTTT	CASSLVGDRVKDTQYF
NA	TRBV6-5	16	many	TRBJ1-6	TGTGCCAGCAGTCCCTTTGGGGGGCGCGGTAATTCACCCCTCCACTTT	CASSPFGGRGNSPLHF
NA	TRBV9	15	NA	TRBJ2-1	TGTGCCAGCAGCGTAGCGGGAGCCTCCTACAATGAGCAGTTCTTC	CASSVAGASYNEQFF
NA	TRBV11-2	12	many	TRBJ2-4	TGTGCCAGCAGCCACCCTGGAAACATTCAGTACTTC	CASSHPGNIQYF
TRBD1	TRBV4-3	17	few	TRBJ2-7	TGCGCCAGCAGCCGTTCTGCCAACGCCGGGACAGCCTACGAGCAGTACTTC	CASSRSANAGTAYEQYF
TRBD1	TRBV9	14	few	TRBJ2-7	TGTGCCAGCAGCCAGCGGGACAGGGGCTACGAGCAGTACTTC	CASSQRDRGYEQYF
TRBD1	TRBV20-1	15	NA	TRBJ2-1	TGCAGTGCTCCTCCCCGACAGGGGGCTCTTTATGAGCAGTTCTTC	CSAPPRQGALYEQFF
TRBD1	TRBV18	15	few	TRBJ2-7	TGTGCCAGCTCAGTCGGAGGACAGGGGGCGAACGAGCAGTACTTC	CASSVGGQGANEQYF
TRBD1	TRBV7-3	16	NA	TRBJ1-5	TGTGCCAGCAGCTTTGACAGGGGGCCGGCCAATCAGCCCCAGCATTTT	CASSFDRGPANQPQHF
TRBD2	TRBV6-5	15	many	TRBJ2-7	TGTGCCAGCATTAACCTAGCGGGAGGGTCCTACGAGCAGTACTTC	CASINLAGGSYEQYF
NA	TRBV10-3	15	many	TRBJ2-2	TGTGCCATCAGTGAACACGCAGGGGAATTGGGGGAGCTGTTTTTT	CAISEHAGELGELFF
NA	TRBV7-2	15	NA	TRBJ1-2	TGTGCCAGCAGCTCAGGAGGATACTTGTTGGGCGGCTACACCTTC	CASSSGGYLLGGYTF
NA	TRBV12-3/TRBV12-4	15	many	TRBJ1-1	TGTGCCAGCAGTTTAGACCGATTCTCTCGGGCTGAAGCTTTCTTT	CASSLDRFSRAEAFF
TRBD2	TRBV6-5	15	many	TRBJ2-3	TGTGCCAGCAGTTACCGAAGCGGGGGGCCAGATACGCAGTATTTT	CASSYRSGGPDTQYF
NA	TRBV20-1	15	many	TRBJ2-5	TGCAGTGCCAGAAGACCGGGACACCTACAAGAGACCCAGTACTTC	CSARRPGHLQETQYF
NA	TRBV7-6	17	few	TRBJ2-1	TGTGCCAGCAGCCCGACCGGGGGCGCCAGCTCCTACAATGAGCAGTTCTTC	CASSPTGGASSYNEQFF
NA	TRBV20-1	12	NA	TRBJ1-5	TGCAGTGCCTTCCGGGGAAATCAGCCCCAGCATTTT	CSAFRGNQPQHF
TRBD2	TRBV10-2	14	many	TRBJ2-7	TGCGCCAGCACGTTGGCTAGCGGCTCCTACGAGCAGTACTTC	CASTLASGSYEQYF
TRBD1	TRBV20-1	15	few	TRBJ1-2	TGCAGTGCTAGAGAATGGGACAGTCTGACATATGGCTACACCTTC	CSAREWDSLTYGYTF
NA	TRBV11-2	13	once	TRBJ2-1	TGTGCCAGCAGCCTACCAGGGAGAGATGAGCAGTTCTTC	CASSLPGRDEQFF
NA	TRBV9	15	NA	TRBJ1-2	TGTGCCAGCAGCGTTGACCCATCCGTCCCCTATGGCTACACCTTC	CASSVDPSVPYGYTF
NA	TRBV6-6	13	NA	TRBJ1-1	TGTGCCAGCAGCTCGGGCGGGAGTACTGAAGCTTTCTTT	CASSSGGSTEAFF
TRBD2	TRBV20-1	15	NA	TRBJ2-1	TGCAGTGCGGATAGACTAGCGGGAGGAGGAGGTGAGCAGTTCTTC	CSADRLAGGGGEQFF
NA	TRBV20-1	11	many	TRBJ2-1	TGCAGTGCTAGAGACGGGAATGAGCAGTTCTTC	CSARDGNEQFF
NA	TRBV7-9	13	few	TRBJ1-4	TGTGCCAGCAGCTCTCGGGGATTGGAAAAACTGTTTTTT	CASSSRGLEKLFF
NA	TRBV12-3/TRBV12-4	15	NA	TRBJ1-3	TGTGCCAGCAGTTTAACCATCAGCTCTGGAAACACCATATATTTT	CASSLTISSGNTIYF
TRBD1	TRBV6-2/TRBV6-3	18	few	TRBJ2-6	TGTGCCAGCCCCCCACAGGGGCCGAACCTCTCTGGGGCCAACGTCCTGACTTTC	CASPPQGPNLSGANVLTF
TRBD2	TRBV9	15	few	TRBJ2-7	TGTGCCAGCAGCGCGGGACTAGCGTCCACCTACGAGCAGTACTTC	CASSAGLASTYEQYF
TRBD2	TRBV4-3	18	few	TRBJ2-3	TGCGCCAGCAGCCCAAGAGCTGGACTAGCGGGTTTCACAGATACGCAGTATTTT	CASSPRAGLAGFTDTQYF
TRBD1	TRBV7-9	14	few	TRBJ2-1	TGTGCCAGCAGCTTTTCGGACAGGTACAATGAGCAGTTCTTC	CASSFSDRYNEQFF